What follows are 30 T cell receptor beta chains derived from one specimen sequenced in a study of PD-1 blockade in classical Hodgkin lymphoma. TCRdb keeps only in-frame clones here, not all; method: immunoSEQ multiplex PCR. Of 50,000 to 65,000 clones listed, around 90% are singletons. Time point described: cycle 4 day 1 (C4D1), after 6 weeks of nivolumab. Brentuximab vedotin exposure varied, and every patient relapsed after autologous stem cell transplantation. The sequenced sample was peripheral blood mononuclear cells (PBMCs), obtained before the fourth cycle of nivolumab. The receptor set was obtained from a human donor with classical Hodgkin lymphoma.

The CDR3 sequence is CASRITGRETNYGYTF. CDR3 coding DNA: TGCGCCAGCAGAATAACGGGACGGGAAACTAACTATGGCTACACCTTC. This chain links TRBV5-1 with TRBJ1-2; the D gene is possibly TRBD1 (5 bases). Per the germline V gene, CDR1 is SGHRS and CDR2 is YFSETQ. The V end lost 5 bases, the J end lost 0 bases, and 17 bases lay between the germline ends. This CDR3 is 16 amino acids long.

The chain recombines TRBV5-1 with TRBJ2-2; TRBD1 aligns across 8 bases. The CDR3 runs to 15 residues. Trimming took 5 bases from V and 1 from J; bases not matched to a gene: 4. Germline V gene lookup returns CDR1 SGHRS and CDR2 YFSETQ. The CDR3, as DNA: TGCGCCAGCAGGGACGGGACAGGGAACACCGGGGAGCTGTTTTTT. The encoded protein is CASRDGTGNTGELFF.

As concerns this clone: Other DNA sequences in the sample encode the same CDR3. This chain links TRBV5-1 with TRBJ2-2; D may correspond to TRBD1 or TRBD2 (6 bases each). Germline values: CDR1 SGHRS, CDR2 YFSETQ. V was shortened by 2 bases and J by 2 bases, with 10 bases between the two germline ends. CDR3 length: 15 amino acids. DNA of the CDR3: TGCGCCAGCAGCTTACAGGGAGGAAACACCGGGGAGCTGTTTTTT. This gives the protein CASSLQGGNTGELFF.

This rearrangement joins TRBV7-8 to TRBJ1-1; possibly TRBD1 for D (6 bases). Germline CDR1 is SGHVS and CDR2 is FQNEAQ. This CDR3 region has 11 residues. V was cut by 6 bases and J by 13 bases, with 15 bases left in between. DNA of the CDR3: TGTGCCAGCAGTACCTCAGGGGTGGATTTCTTT. This gives the protein CASSTSGVDFF. Variable domain in full (rest from reference TRBV7-8 and TRBJ1-1): GAGVSQSPRYKVAKRGQDVALRCDPISGHVSLFWYQQALGQGPEFLTYFQNEAQLDKSGLPSDRFFAERPEGSVSTLKIQRTQQEDSAVYLCASSTSGVDFFGQGTRLTVV.

The chain combines TRBV28 with TRBJ1-5; D is unresolved. Trimming left V 3 bases short and J 5 bases short, with 11 bases between. Germline V gene sequence: CDR1 MDHEN, CDR2 SYDVKM. This CDR3 has 14 amino acids. CDR3 region: CASSLINRDQPQHF. CDR3 bases: TGTGCCAGCAGTTTGATTAACAGAGATCAGCCCCAGCATTTT.

The chain joins TRBV27 to TRBJ2-1, with 10 positions matching TRBD2. Germline V gene sequence: CDR1 MNHEY, CDR2 SMNVEV (reference sequence). J lost 5 bases, V lost 4 bases, and 2 bases had no gene match. The CDR3 is 14 amino acids. The CDR3 coding sequence is TGTGCCAGCAGTTACAGCGGGGGGGACAATGAGCAGTTCTTC. Its translation is CASSYSGGDNEQFF.

V and J are TRBV5-1 and TRBJ2-2; no clear D gene. The V end lost 0 bases, the J end lost 7 bases, and 13 bases lay between the germline ends. The CDR3 extends over 15 amino acids. In germline, CDR1 is SGHRS, CDR2 YFSETQ. The CDR3 DNA is TGCGCCAGCAGCTTGGACTCGGGTGGTGGCGGGGAGCTGTTTTTT. Translated, it gives CASSLDSGGGGELFF.

The rearrangement joins TRBV5-1 to TRBJ1-1, with 8 bases lining up with TRBD1. Germline lookup yields CDR1 SGHRS and CDR2 YFSETQ. The CDR3 runs to 14 residues. With V trimmed by 5 bases and J by 1 base, 4 bases remained unmatched. The CDR3 loop reads CASSWDRQNTEAFF. The DNA of the CDR3 is TGCGCCAGCAGTTGGGACAGGCAGAACACTGAAGCTTTCTTT.

With respect to this clone: This sample includes further DNA sequences coding for the same CDR3. The chain recombines TRBV5-1 with TRBJ1-3; no clear D. V lost 7 bases, J lost 1 base, and 9 bases lay in between. Germline V gene sequence: CDR1 SGHRS, CDR2 YFSETQ. This CDR3 is 13 amino acids long. The CDR3 region has the DNA TGCGCCAGCTCTAGGGATTCTGGAAACACCATATATTTT. This codes for CASSRDSGNTIYF. The whole variable domain, filled in from reference TRBV5-1 and TRBJ1-3, reads KAGVTQTPRYLIKTRGQQVTLSCSPISGHRSVSWYQQTPGQGLQFLFEYFSETQRNKGNFPGRFSGRQFSNSRSEMNVSTLELGDSALYLCASSRDSGNTIYFGEGSWLTVV.

V gene TRBV5-1 combines with J gene TRBJ2-7; 7 positions agree with TRBD1. The CDR3 is 15 residues long. Germline CDR1 reads SGHRS; CDR2 reads YFSETQ. Germline trimming cut 4 bases from V and 0 bases from J; bases unmatched to any gene: 7. The CDR3 here is CASSQGDSSSYEQYF. The CDR3 nucleotides read TGCGCCAGCAGCCAAGGGGACAGTAGCTCCTACGAGCAGTACTTC.

The count of this clone is one. This sequence joins TRBV19 and TRBJ2-5; D may be TRBD1 or TRBD2 (5 bases each). The last part of the DNA fits TRBJ2-7 better; the J call may be wrong. Germline assignment: CDR1 LNHDA and CDR2 SQIVND (reference sequence). This CDR3 contains 14 residues. CDR3 DNA sequence: TGTGCCAGTAGTATTAGGGACCGTATATACGAGCAGTACTTC. Translation gives CASSIRDRIYEQYF.

The chain uses TRBV29-1 and TRBJ1-2; 8 bases line up with TRBD1. After removal of 7 bases from V and 6 bases from J, the junction contained 10 bases not matched to a gene. The CDR3 totals 13 residues. CDR1 is SQVTM, CDR2 ANQGSEA, per germline. The CDR3 bases are TGCAGCGCCCCCCAAGGACAGGGTCATGGCTACACCTTC. This sequence encodes CSAPQGQGHGYTF.

The V call is TRBV11-2, the J call TRBJ2-1; a possible D gene is TRBD2 (5 bases). Trimming removed 1 base from V and 2 bases from J, with 12 bases in between. The CDR3 contains 16 residues. CDR1 is SGHAT, CDR2 FQNNGV, per germline. The CDR3 here is CASSLGHLTTYNEQFF. The CDR3 nucleotides are TGTGCCAGCAGCTTAGGACACCTGACTACCTACAATGAGCAGTTCTTC.

The chain couples TRBV5-3 to TRBJ2-7, with D possibly TRBD1 on 6 matching bases. TRBV5-3 is recorded as an ORF, its role being uncertain. The CDR3 has 16 amino acids. V gave up 1 base and J gave up 3 bases, with 17 bases separating them. The CDR3 spells CARSLNRDTRYYEQYF. The CDR3 nucleotides are TGTGCCAGAAGCTTGAACCGGGACACTAGATACTACGAGCAGTACTTC.

The chain joins TRBV7-8 to TRBJ1-2; D remains unclear. Germline lookup yields CDR1 SGHVS and CDR2 FQNEAQ. The CDR3 extends over 13 amino acids. Trimming left V 2 bases short and J 8 bases short, with 12 bases between. Written as DNA, the CDR3 is TGTGCCAGCAGCTTAACGTCCGACGGCGGCTACACCTTC. Amino acids: CASSLTSDGGYTF.

This sequence joins TRBV6-1 and TRBJ1-2; 8 nucleotides align to TRBD1. Germline trimming cut 0 bases from V and 5 bases from J; bases unmatched to any gene: 2. Looked up from germline, CDR1 is MNHNS and CDR2 is SASEGT. This CDR3 has 14 amino acids. CDR3 loop: CASSEAGQAYGYTF. CDR3 sequence (DNA): TGTGCCAGCAGTGAAGCGGGACAGGCATATGGCTACACCTTC.

This rearrangement joins TRBV2 to TRBJ2-7; TRBD1 matches at 8 bases. V trimming: 7 bases; J trimming: 3 bases; junction bases outside the gene matches: 5. The CDR3 has 13 amino acids. Germline CDR1 reads SNHLY; CDR2 reads FYNNEI. The CDR3 reads CASTRQGNYEQYF. The CDR3 region has the DNA TGTGCCAGCACCCGACAGGGGAACTACGAGCAGTACTTC.

This clone appeared a few times. The chain uses TRBV5-4 and TRBJ1-2; the D is unclear. Per germline, CDR1 SGHNT and CDR2 YYREEE (reference sequence). The CDR3 is 13 amino acids. Trimming stripped 0 bases from V and 3 bases from J, with 6 bases between. The CDR3 region is CASSLDGDYGYTF. In nucleotides, the CDR3 is TGTGCCAGCAGCTTGGATGGGGACTATGGCTACACCTTC.

This clone came up once. The gene calls are TRBV5-1 and TRBJ2-2, with a weak D call TRBD2 (5 bases). V was cut by 6 bases and J by 0 bases, with 9 bases left in between. Germline V gene lookup returns CDR1 SGHRS and CDR2 YFSETQ. The CDR3 contains 14 residues. CDR3 sequence reads: CASNDGANTGELFF. The CDR3 coding sequence is TGCGCCAGCAATGACGGGGCGAACACCGGGGAGCTGTTTTTT.

The chain employs TRBV27 and TRBJ1-2; possibly TRBD1 for D (5 bases). Looked up from germline, CDR1 is MNHEY and CDR2 is SMNVEV (reference sequence). V gave up 8 bases and J gave up 4 bases, with 14 bases separating them. The CDR3 has 13 amino acids. CDR3 sequence reads: CASGRGPIYGYTF. The DNA of the CDR3 is TGTGCCAGCGGCCGGGGACCAATCTATGGCTACACCTTC.

The chain has TRBV23-1 and TRBJ2-3; 14 bases match TRBD2. TRBV23-1 is marked as an open reading frame, function uncertain. The V gene end was trimmed by 10 bases and the J gene end by 4 bases; junction bases not matched to a gene: 7. This CDR3 spans 15 amino acids. This CDR3 is CATRLGLAGADTQYF. The DNA for the CDR3 is TGCGCCACTCGATTGGGACTAGCGGGAGCAGATACGCAGTATTTT.

With regard to this clone: Other DNA sequences within the sample encode an identical CDR3. The chain is built from TRBV5-1 and TRBJ1-1; D is uncertain. V was trimmed by 1 base and J by 1 base, leaving 5 bases between them. The CDR3 is 13 amino acids. CDR1 is SGHRS and CDR2 is YFSETQ in the germline V gene. The CDR3 DNA reads TGCGCCAGCAGCTTGCAAGCGAACACTGAAGCTTTCTTT. Its translation: CASSLQANTEAFF. Based on the CDR3 plus reference TRBV5-1 and TRBJ1-1, the full variable domain is KAGVTQTPRYLIKTRGQQVTLSCSPISGHRSVSWYQQTPGQGLQFLFEYFSETQRNKGNFPGRFSGRQFSNSRSEMNVSTLELGDSALYLCASSLQANTEAFFGQGTRLTVV.

This chain uses TRBV6-5 with TRBJ2-5; TRBD1 agrees at 9 bases. Looked up from germline, CDR1 is MNHEY and CDR2 is SVGAGI. With 0 bases clipped from V and 3 bases from J, the junction kept 5 bases outside the gene matches. The CDR3 spans 16 residues. CDR3 sequence: CASSYSPRTGEETQYF. Written as DNA, the CDR3 is TGTGCCAGCAGTTACTCCCCCCGGACAGGGGAAGAGACCCAGTACTTC.

This clone has more than one count but fewer than ten. The chain has TRBV6-1 and TRBJ1-4; possible D gene TRBD1, 6 bases. The CDR3 is 17 amino acids. Germline V gene data show CDR1 as MNHNS and CDR2 as SASEGT. Deletions cut 4 bases from V and 8 bases from J, with 23 bases between. The CDR3 protein is CASSGHPGQTMGEKLFF. The CDR3 DNA reads as TGTGCCAGCAGTGGCCACCCGGGACAAACAATGGGGGAAAAACTGTTTTTT.

The chain is built from TRBV5-1 and TRBJ2-5, with 10 bases matching TRBD2. The germline V gene encodes CDR1 SGHRS and CDR2 YFSETQ. After removal of 0 bases from V and 6 bases from J, the junction contained 5 bases not matched to a gene. The CDR3 is made up of 15 amino acids. The CDR3 nucleotides read TGCGCCAGCAGCTTGGAAGCGGGGGGGCTAAAGACCCAGTACTTC. As protein: CASSLEAGGLKTQYF. Looking up the rest from reference TRBV5-1 and TRBJ2-5 gives the full variable domain: KAGVTQTPRYLIKTRGQQVTLSCSPISGHRSVSWYQQTPGQGLQFLFEYFSETQRNKGNFPGRFSGRQFSNSRSEMNVSTLELGDSALYLCASSLEAGGLKTQYFGPGTRLLVL.

The chain employs TRBV28 and TRBJ2-1; D is possibly TRBD1 (6 bases). The CDR3 length is 14 residues. Germline V gives CDR1 MDHEN, CDR2 SYDVKM. V lost 6 bases to trimming and J lost 2 bases, with 11 bases between them. CDR3 sequence reads: CASSLRTAYNEQFF. Written as DNA, the CDR3 is TGTGCCAGCAGCCTCAGGACAGCCTACAATGAGCAGTTCTTC.

This sequence joins TRBV5-4 and TRBJ2-3; TRBD2 is a possible D gene (7 bases). The CDR3 has 15 amino acids. Trimming stripped 3 bases from V and 2 bases from J, with 13 bases between. Per germline, CDR1 SGHNT and CDR2 YYREEE (reference sequence). Here the CDR3 reads CASSSRGAPTDTQYF. The DNA of the CDR3 is TGTGCCAGCAGCTCCCGGGGGGCCCCCACAGATACGCAGTATTTT.

This clone was observed a single time. This sequence joins TRBV11-2 and TRBJ1-1; no clear D. V lost 5 bases to trimming and J lost 6 bases, with 22 bases between them. This CDR3 contains 16 residues. Germline lookup yields CDR1 SGHAT and CDR2 FQNNGV. CDR3 sequence (DNA): TGTGCCAGCAGCCCTTACCTGGGCTACGCTAATCCTGAAGCTTTCTTT. This codes for CASSPYLGYANPEAFF.

The chain recombines TRBV7-8 with TRBJ1-5, with D unresolved. The ends were cut back, 1 base at V and 5 bases at J, with 6 bases in the middle. The CDR3 covers 13 residues. Germline V lookup: CDR1 SGHVS, CDR2 FQNEAQ. The CDR3 coding sequence is TGTGCCAGCAGCTTAGTTTTAGATCAGCCCCAGCATTTT. This translates into CASSLVLDQPQHF.

This rearrangement joins TRBV6-5 to TRBJ2-7; 9 bases agree with TRBD2. CDR1 is MNHEY, CDR2 SVGAGI, per germline. This CDR3 spans 16 amino acids. V shed 0 bases, J shed 3 bases, and the junction held 6 bases outside the gene matches. This chain's CDR3 is CASSYSGRGGRYEQYF. As DNA, the CDR3 is TGTGCCAGCAGTTACTCCGGGCGGGGGGGTCGCTACGAGCAGTACTTC.